This T cell receptor (beta chain) is from a study of OX40 agonist ivuxolimab in advanced cancers. Study-level information: Ivuxolimab, an agonist antibody against OX40 (CD134), was given to patients. Study-wide results and limits: Relative to CD4+, CD8+ T cells held more expanded clones on average. Dose levels from 0.1 to 3.0 mg/kg saw CD4+ and CD8+ blood T cells expand clonally by week 6.

Data came from immunoSEQ multiplex PCR; TCRdb stores just in-frame clones and leaves some out. The repertoire holds 98,000 or so clones, with roughly 95% as singletons. With respect to this clone: What it binds is not known.

On cycle 4 day 1 and cycle 7 day 1, as well as at baseline, blood was sampled. This CDR3 comprises 15 residues. V lost 3 bases, J lost 6 bases, and 9 bases stayed unmatched. CDR1 and CDR2 (germline): SGHDT, YYEEEE. The input for sequencing was CD4+ or CD8+ T cells sorted from blood, taken in a trial of the OX40 agonist ivuxolimab. The V call is TRBV5-6, the J call TRBJ2-5, with 9 bases that match TRBD1. This clonotype originated in an adult with an advanced solid tumor such as melanoma, head and neck, liver or kidney cancer. For the CDR3, the DNA is TGTGCCAGCAGCTCAACCGGGACAGGGAAGCAGACCCAGTACTTC. It yields the protein CASSSTGTGKQTQYF. The whole variable domain, filled in from reference TRBV5-6 and TRBJ2-5, reads DAGVTQSPTHLIKTRGQQVTLRCSPKSGHDTVSWYQQALGQGPQFIFQYYEEEERQRGNFPDRFSGHQFPNYSSELNVNALLLGDSALYLCASSSTGTGKQTQYFGPGTRLLVL.